The sequence of this TCR beta chain was determined in a study of blood T cell repertoires in COVID-19 (dated by TCRdb to 2020 to 2022). Concerning the study at large: Samples covering the acute and convalescent phases of COVID-19 were provided by collaborators in the United States, Italy and Spain. The prospective study material was composed of cDNA or gDNA derived from T cells, B-cell-depleted T cells, or PBMCs. The dataset comprised deeply sampled blood TCRbeta repertoires from subjects exposed to, actively infected with, or recovered from COVID-19. The repertoires were made available in a free public database intended to serve as a resource for research on the immune response to SARS-CoV-2. The samples were drawn from the first 160 participants of the ongoing ImmuneRACE study and from 1,254 subjects provided by 6 global collaborators. The sample metadata nearly always contained a de-identified subject ID, COVID-19 status, age in years and sex. HLA class I and class II types, where available, came from metadata supplied by the sample provider rather than from assay-based typing.

Trimming at the junction amounts to 3 bases on V and 5 bases on J, and the germline ends lie 20 bases apart. From the cysteine up to the phenylalanine, the CDR3 has a length of 16 residues. The only DNA kept is the CDR3, 48 bases in frame from the first base. The germline V gene specifies MGHRA as CDR1 and YSYEKL as CDR2. The immunoSEQ Assay, a bias-controlled multiplex PCR, was used to amplify TCRbeta CDR3 regions from genomic DNA. In the original analysis: Nucleated cell counts per sample were estimated from amplification of reference gene primers within the assay. To quantify the absolute abundance of each unique TCRbeta CDR3 rearrangement, sequence reads were collapsed and filtered. Productive Simpson clonality was computed per sample as the square root of Simpson's diversity index over productive rearrangements. TCRdb limited this immuneACCESS table to in-frame rearrangements with V and J called. A share of clones is missing; checked studies link under half to unresolved V genes, and the rest is unexplained. V, J and clone size derive from that table, while D and trimming were established from the DNA sequence. The sample data list tens of thousands of clones, and 75% to 90% of these were observed just once. The ten largest account for under 6% of the sample.

Collaborating institutions collected whole blood in K2EDTA tubes following their own protocols. Collaborator samples were shipped for TCRbeta analysis as frozen whole blood, isolated PBMCs, or DNA extracted from either sample type. Concerning this clone itself: Its binding antigen is unknown. No quality values exist for individual bases; no much larger clone is one base distant.

Overall study results and their limits: How much clinical and demographic metadata was included differed by source and by participant, and the metadata was provided uncurated.

The chain joins TRBV4-1 to TRBJ2-7, with TRBD2 perhaps the D gene, on 6 matching bases. Specimen: peripheral blood. The origin of this receptor is an elderly man with acute or convalescent COVID-19. The DNA sequence is TGCGCCAGCAGCCAGTCCGGGAGTCGGGGTTTTGACGAGCAGTACTTC. It translates to CASSQSGSRGFDEQYF.